This entry concerns a single TCR beta chain. Methods used by the authors: The authors estimated nucleated cell counts from reference gene primer amplification. Here immunoSEQ multiplex PCR was the method, and the copy in TCRdb shows in-frame clones only, minus some. The V and J calls and clone size were taken over from that table, and D and trimming were inferred from the DNA. The sample has approximately 290,000 clones; 80% to 90% are singletons. Trimming removed 5 bases at V and 2 bases at J, with 12 bases between. The germline V gene encodes CDR1 LGHDT and CDR2 YNNKEL (reference sequence). The CDR3 contains 15 residues. The source of the sample is a study of blood T cell repertoires in COVID-19.

This sequence was found in a woman in her thirties who had recovered from COVID-19. The chain joins TRBV3-1 (or the pseudogene TRBV3-2) to TRBJ2-2; D perhaps matches TRBD2 (6 bases). Sequencing was performed on PBMCs or T cells enriched from blood (not recorded which). CDR3 DNA: TGTGCCAGCAGCATCCGGGACTTAAACACCGGGGAGCTGTTTTTT. It translates to CASSIRDLNTGELFF.